This TCR beta chain was recovered during a study of beta chain features in type 1 diabetes. The V gene's germline CDR1 is MNHEY and CDR2 SVGAGI. Trimming left V 5 bases short and J 0 bases short, with 8 bases between. CDR3 length: 14 residues. As to this clone: The antigen is unknown.

Study findings and constraints: In these data, an HLA type influence on TCRB rearrangement remained unresolved.

The sequenced template was cDNA made from the entire isolated RNA. Here immunoSEQ multiplex PCR was the method, and the copy in TCRdb shows in-frame clones only, minus some. The sample contains about 140,000 clones, 6.9% of which appear only once. This chain connects TRBV6-5 to TRBJ2-4; D unresolved. This sequence originates from a woman aged 25 to 39 in good health. Sequenced input: central memory CD4+ T cells from blood. The CDR3 region is CASSTDRAKNIQYF. CDR3 sequence (DNA): TGTGCCAGCAGTACAGACCGAGCCAAAAACATTCAGTACTTC.